This T cell receptor beta chain was profiled in a study of CD8+CD57+ T cells in acquired aplastic anemia. Patients chosen for sequencing had shown CD8+CD57+ cell expansion by flow cytometry. The CDR3 runs to 15 residues. Germline V gives CDR1 SGHNT, CDR2 YYREEE (reference sequence). The V gene lost 2 bases and the J gene lost 2 bases, with 8 bases spanning the gap. TCR beta VDJ and CDR3 were profiled, and genomic DNA was the template. TCRdb reanalysed the reads using MiXCR and keeps one entry per CDR3 protein. The sample yields 100,000 to 150,000 distinct CDR3 sequences, almost 40% seen once. The sequence was obtained from a human donor with aplastic anemia. Material for sequencing was sorted CD4+, CD8+, or CD8+CD57+ T cells (not recorded which) from PBMCs. The rearrangement joins TRBV5-4 to TRBJ2-6, with unresolved D. The CDR3 spells CASSFGQPGANVLTF. CDR3 coding DNA: TGTGCCAGCAGCTTTGGGCAGCCTGGGGCCAACGTCCTGACTTTC.